Following are 11 T cell receptor beta chains from one sample sequenced in a study of metastatic and nonmetastatic thyroid tumors. Thyroid surgery took place with no prior treatment in any patient. TCRdb recomputed clones from the PCR reads via MiXCR. The table shows 23,000 or so clones, with around a fifth occurring only once. The sample consisted of blood. The receptor set was obtained from a male donor with papillary thyroid cancer or a benign thyroid nodule (not recorded which). Some clones in this sample may be carry-over from other donors' samples.

This clone is medium-sized in the sample. The chain recombines TRBV20-1 with TRBJ1-5; D ambiguous. The germline V gene has CDR1 DFQATT and CDR2 SNEGSKA (reference sequence). The CDR3 is made up of 13 amino acids. With 1 base removed from V and 5 bases from J, the gap between germline ends came to 9 bases. The CDR3 nucleotides read TGCAGTGCTAGAGTCAGTCGAGATCAGCCCCAGCATTTT. This encodes CSARVSRDQPQHF.

This clone was recorded at least ten times. This chain joins TRBV11-3 and TRBJ2-5; tentative D call: TRBD2 (5 bases). Germline V gene sequence: CDR1 SGHNT, CDR2 YENEEA. The CDR3 has 14 residues. Trimming took off 5 bases at V and 4 bases at J, with 14 bases between the two ends. The CDR3 DNA reads TGTGCCAGCAGCGCGGAGGAGGTCTCAGAGACCCAGTACTTC. Translation: CASSAEEVSETQYF. The variable domain in full, completed from reference TRBV11-3 and TRBJ2-5, reads EAGVVQSPRYKIIEKKQPVAFWCNPISGHNTLYWYLQNLGQGPELLIRYENEEAVDDSQLPKDRFSAERLKGVDSTLKIQPAELGDSAVYLCASSAEEVSETQYFGPGTRLLVL.

Many counts were recorded for this clone. The chain uses TRBV11-1 and TRBJ1-5; D gene ambiguous. The CDR3 extends over 17 amino acids. Trimming took 1 base from V and 0 from J, leaving 13 bases between them. Germline V CDR1 and CDR2: SGHAT, FQDESV (reference sequence). DNA of the CDR3: TGTGCCAGCAGCTTAGGTATGAGGGTGGATAGCAATCAGCCCCAGCATTTT. This sequence encodes CASSLGMRVDSNQPQHF.

This clone was found many times. This may be a read error, as it is one base from a much larger clone. This chain connects TRBV18 to TRBJ2-7; TRBD2 matches 9 bases. This CDR3 comprises 17 residues. Germline V gene sequence: CDR1 KGHSH, CDR2 LQKENI. Trimming took 2 bases from V and 0 from J; bases not matched to a gene: 8. CDR3 DNA sequence: TGTGCCAGCTCACCAAGGCTAGCGGGAAACTCCTCCTACGAGCAGTACTTC. It encodes CASSPRLAGNSSYEQYF.

In its sample, this clone was seen many times. The rearrangement joins TRBV2 to TRBJ2-5, with D possibly being TRBD2 (6 bases). CDR1 SNHLY and CDR2 FYNNEI come from the germline V gene. V was shortened by 3 bases and J by 6 bases, with 8 bases between the two germline ends. CDR3 size: 12 residues. The CDR3 reads CASSDLAQTQYF. The CDR3 DNA sequence: TGTGCCAGCAGTGATCTAGCGCAGACCCAGTACTTC.

A note on this clone: This CDR3 fails to terminate in the conserved phenylalanine or tryptophan, so it likely reflects a read error. The limits of the CDR3 on the DNA are not certain, so only TCRdb's listed CDR3 is given. This chain uses TRBV28 with TRBJ1-1; the listed D gene, TRBD1, was not tested against the DNA. The germline CDR1 and CDR2 sequences are MDHEN and SYDVKM. The CDR3 totals 15 residues, both ends included. The CDR3 reads CASIPRGLENTEALL.

This clone was seen at least ten times. This chain connects TRBV15 to TRBJ1-2, with TRBD1 matching 9 bases. The CDR3 has 17 residues. With 3 bases clipped from V and 4 bases from J, the junction kept 12 bases outside the gene matches. Germline V lookup: CDR1 LNHNV, CDR2 YYDKDF (reference sequence). CDR3 sequence: CATSRTGTGLSRYGYTF. The CDR3 bases are TGTGCCACCAGCAGGACCGGGACAGGGCTCAGCCGCTATGGCTACACCTTC.

This clone has ten or more counts. Here the CDR3 DNA reads TGTGCCAGCAGAGGGTACAGGCGACAAGAGACCCAGTACTTC. This gives the protein CASRGYRRQETQYF. This sequence joins TRBV6-2 or TRBV6-3 and TRBJ2-5; D perhaps matches TRBD1 (5 bases). V lost 6 bases and J lost 2, with 13 bases in between. The CDR3 consists of 14 residues. Germline loops: CDR1 MNHEY, CDR2 SVGEGT.

This clone was detected only a few times. This may be a read error, as it is one base from a much larger clone. The chain uses TRBV9 and TRBJ2-2, with 9 bases that match TRBD1. Germline CDR1 is SGDLS and CDR2 is YYNGEE. Trimming removed 4 bases from V and 6 bases from J; junction bases left unmatched: 4. CDR3 length: 14 amino acids. The CDR3 DNA follows: TGTGCCAGCAGCTCGACAGGGGGTTCCGGGGAGCTGTTTTTT. This encodes CASSSTGGSGELFF.

This clone has at least ten counts. The chain couples TRBV18 to TRBJ2-2; 7 nucleotides match TRBD1. V was clipped by 3 bases and J by 4 bases; unmatched bases: 8. This CDR3 is built from 16 residues. Germline CDR1 KGHSH, CDR2 LQKENI. In DNA, the CDR3 is TGTGCCAGCTCACCGGCGACAGGGTTGGTCACCGGGGAGCTGTTTTTT. Translated, it gives CASSPATGLVTGELFF. Variable domain in full (rest from reference TRBV18 and TRBJ2-2): NAGVMQNPRHLVRRRGQEARLRCSPMKGHSHVYWYRQLPEEGLKFMVYLQKENIIDESGMPKERFSAEFPKEGPSILRIQQVVRGDSAAYFCASSPATGLVTGELFFGEGSRLTVL.

This clone came up a few times. This rearrangement joins TRBV20-1 to TRBJ2-7, with 10 bases lining up with TRBD2. V was pared by 0 bases and J by 7 bases, with 12 bases of the junction left unmatched. The CDR3 totals 16 residues. Germline V gene lookup returns CDR1 DFQATT and CDR2 SNEGSKA (reference sequence). The CDR3 spells CSARDPLAGDLLEQYF. The CDR3 DNA reads TGCAGTGCTAGAGATCCCCTAGCGGGAGACCTTCTGGAGCAGTACTTC.